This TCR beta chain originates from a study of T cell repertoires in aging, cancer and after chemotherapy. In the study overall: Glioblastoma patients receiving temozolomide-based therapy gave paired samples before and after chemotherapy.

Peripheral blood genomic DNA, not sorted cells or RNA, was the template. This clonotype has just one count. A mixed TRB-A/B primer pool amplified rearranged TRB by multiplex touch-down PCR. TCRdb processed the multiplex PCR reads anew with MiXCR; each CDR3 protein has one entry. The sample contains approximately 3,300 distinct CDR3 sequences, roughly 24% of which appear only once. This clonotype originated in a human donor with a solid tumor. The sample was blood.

CDR3 amino acids: CASSLTGSSYEQYF. The CDR3 coding sequence is TGTGCCAGCAGCTTAACCGGGAGCTCCTACGAGCAGTACTTC. The gene calls are TRBV7-9 and TRBJ2-7; D may be TRBD2 (6 bases). CDR1 and CDR2 from the germline V gene are SEHNR and FQNEAQ (reference sequence). This CDR3 is built from 14 residues. The V end was cut by 2 bases, the J end by 0 bases, with 8 bases between.